This is a list of T cell receptor beta chains from one sample in a study of cytomegalovirus exposure and HLA in healthy donors. TCRdb keeps only in-frame clones here, not all; method: immunoSEQ multiplex PCR. Among a few hundred thousand clones listed, approximately 90% were seen once. Sequences were obtained from PBMCs. The source of these receptors is a woman between 18 and 29 years old in good health and CMV-seronegative. CDR3s leave out the opening cysteine and the closing phenylalanine or tryptophan. Fields, in order: V gene, CDR3 protein.

>TRBV30
AWSVDLAAEQF
>TRBV5-6
ASNLGQSGNTIY
>TRBV4-1
ASSQVSGTVWEQY
>TRBV28
ASTPGTVNSPLH
>TRBV2
ASSPDLGQLMNTEAF
>TRBV19
ASSRGTGPYEQY
>TRBV5-1
ASSAGTTNEKLF
>TRBV6-5
ASSYSTSTDTQY
>TRBV28
ASSFRRSGTGTYGYT
>TRBV4-2
ASSQEGLAGSDTQY
>TRBV7-9
ASSFAGTNSYEQY
>TRBV5-1
ASSLMTSGRAAGELF
>TRBV7-6
ASSGKGLAGGYEQY
>TRBV30
AWEGLAGGPRTDTQY
>TRBV27
ASSLLTSGQNEQF
>TRBV29-1
SVARMRGGQLNTEAF